The 7 T cell receptor beta chains presented below share a single source sample, sequenced in a study of blood T cells in healthy people across ages. With a J-beta primer mix and a sample-barcoded 5' primer, a second PCR ran 7 to 11 cycles. TCRdb re-called the 5' RACE reads through MiXCR, storing one row per CDR3 protein. The table lists about 970,000 distinct CDR3 sequences, roughly 50% of them singletons, with about a fifth in the top ten. Sequencing was carried out using blood. The origin of the receptors is a woman in her sixties in good health.

J is TRBJ1-1 and V is TRBV14; the D is unclear. The CDR3 length is 13 residues. V lost 5 bases to trimming and J lost 1 base, with 8 bases between them. The V gene's germline CDR1 is SGHDN and CDR2 FVKESK. CDR3 sequence (DNA): TGTGCCAGCAGCGTCGTCAAGAACACTGAAGCTTTCTTT. Amino acid sequence: CASSVVKNTEAFF.

The V gene is TRBV28, the J gene TRBJ2-5, with TRBD2 matching over 7 bases. CDR1 is MDHEN and CDR2 is SYDVKM in the germline V gene. This CDR3 contains 15 residues. The J segment lost 4 bases and the V segment lost 6 bases, leaving 11 bases of the junction unmatched. CDR3 in amino acids: CASSPLSGMRETQYF. The CDR3 DNA is TGTGCCAGCAGCCCCCTAAGCGGGATGAGAGAGACCCAGTACTTC. Full variable domain (rest looked up from reference TRBV28 and TRBJ2-5): DVKVTQSSRYLVKRTGEKVFLECVQDMDHENMFWYRQDPGLGLRLIYFSYDVKMKEKGDIPEGYSVSREKKERFSLILESASTNQTSMYLCASSPLSGMRETQYFGPGTRLLVL.

This clonotype was picked up a small number of times. The gene calls are TRBV12-3 or TRBV12-4 and TRBJ2-7; D remains unclear. CDR3 length equals 13 residues. Trimming stripped 3 bases from V and 0 bases from J, with 6 bases between. As DNA, the CDR3 is TGTGCCAGCAGTTTCGACAACTCCTACGAGCAGTACTTC. Its protein product is CASSFDNSYEQYF.

There are many counts of this clonotype. The rearrangement links TRBV14 to TRBJ2-1; the D is unclear. Germline V gene lookup returns CDR1 SGHDN and CDR2 FVKESK. The CDR3 extends over 15 amino acids. Trimming stripped 1 base from V and 0 bases from J, with 7 bases between. Here the CDR3 reads CASSQGRNSYNEQFF. The DNA for the CDR3 is TGTGCCAGCAGCCAAGGTCGCAACTCCTACAATGAGCAGTTCTTC.

This clonotype was detected a few times. The rearrangement links TRBV20-1 to TRBJ2-1; the match to TRBD2 covers 10 bases. The CDR3 has 15 residues. The trim removed 6 bases at V and 4 bases at J, leaving 9 bases unmatched. Germline V gene lookup returns CDR1 DFQATT and CDR2 SNEGSKA (reference sequence). CDR3 DNA sequence: TGCAGTGCCATGATCGGACTAGCGGCTTACAATGAGCAGTTCTTC. It is translated as CSAMIGLAAYNEQFF.

On this clonotype itself: At one of its ends the junction is not consistent with the germline gene, which may arise from a read error. This chain uses TRBV6-5 with TRBJ2-7, with TRBD2 matching over 8 bases. The CDR3 has 15 residues. CDR1 and CDR2 (germline): MNHEY, SVGAGI. The CDR3 spells CVSRETSGSGPEQYF. The CDR3 coding sequence is TGTGTCAGCAGAGAAACTAGCGGAAGTGGACCCGAGCAGTACTTC.

The chain has TRBV7-2 and TRBJ1-2, with TRBD1 matching over 7 bases. Germline assignment: CDR1 SGHTA and CDR2 FQGNSA. The CDR3 spans 14 residues. V gave up 5 bases and J gave up 10 bases; unmatched junction bases: 13. CDR3: CASSSRQGLGDYTF. The CDR3 coding sequence is TGTGCCAGCAGCAGTCGACAGGGATTAGGTGACTACACCTTC.